The present T cell receptor (beta chain) was sequenced within a study of cytomegalovirus exposure and HLA in healthy donors. Study results and limitations: Roughly even sequencing depth across donors was the assumption behind the presence/absence analyses.

As concerns this clone: The antigen remains unidentified.

PCR amplification relied on 60 Vbeta primers (plus 13 Jbeta primers). The data were produced by immunoSEQ multiplex PCR, yet TCRdb's version contains in-frame clones alone and is incomplete. The sample has around 130,000 clones. CDR1 and CDR2 from the germline V gene are SEHNR and FQNEAQ (reference sequence). CDR3 length: 16 amino acids. V was pared by 5 bases and J by 8 bases, with 15 bases of the junction left unmatched. The sample consisted of PBMCs. This receptor was taken from a woman between 40 and 50 years old in good health and CMV-seronegative. J is TRBJ2-1 and V is TRBV7-9, with 7 bases fitting TRBD1. CDR3: CASSPYWDLGGHEQFF. The CDR3 bases are TGTGCCAGCAGCCCCTATTGGGATTTAGGGGGCCATGAGCAGTTCTTC.